The clone carrying this TCR beta chain was observed a few times. No antigen is known for it. The entry originates in a study of CD8 T cells in ankylosing spondylitis. General observations from the study: Earlier reports found some motif variants in synovial fluid and blood in reactive arthritis. Matched synovial fluid from ankylosing spondylitis patients was reported to be enriched for disease-linked clones. Relatively rare in peripheral blood, disease-linked clones were also CD8+. Within ankylosing spondylitis blood, a TCR beta motif made up of several highly homologous variants appeared to be characteristic.

It was by quantitative 5'-RACE with molecular barcodes that TCR beta libraries were made. TCRdb recomputed calls from the 5' RACE reads with MiXCR, one row per CDR3 protein. The data hold some 400,000 distinct CDR3 sequences, with about a fifth observed a single time. V dropped 0 bases and J dropped 1 base, with 23 bases sitting between them. The CDR3 has 19 amino acids. The germline V gene encodes CDR1 DFQATT and CDR2 SNEGSKA (reference sequence). V and J are TRBV20-1 and TRBJ2-3; D possibly corresponds to TRBD2 (6 bases). The sample was blood, either unsorted or a sorted T cell fraction (not recorded which). The origin of this receptor is a male donor with ankylosing spondylitis. The CDR3 DNA reads as TGCAGTGCTAGAGATCAGGCGGCAGGGTGGGCTAGCGGCACAGATACGCAGTATTTT. It is translated as CSARDQAAGWASGTDTQYF.